Presented here are 22 T cell receptor beta chains from one specimen sequenced in a study of cytomegalovirus exposure and HLA in healthy donors. PCR was performed using 60 Vbeta and 13 Jbeta primers. The data were produced by immunoSEQ multiplex PCR, yet TCRdb's version contains in-frame clones alone and is incomplete. Among over 200,000 clones, approximately 81% were seen once, and the ten largest hold over 1%. Sequencing input: PBMCs. The receptors were gathered from a human donor in good health.

The chain employs TRBV18 and TRBJ2-5; D is undetermined. The CDR3 is 14 residues long. The V gene lost 0 bases and the J gene lost 2 bases, with 7 bases spanning the gap. Germline loops: CDR1 KGHSH, CDR2 LQKENI. The CDR3 coding sequence is TGTGCCAGCTCACCACCAGTCAGACAAGAGACCCAGTACTTC. Amino acid sequence: CASSPPVRQETQYF.

The genes are TRBV7-9 and TRBJ2-3, with 7 bases matching TRBD1. Germline loops: CDR1 SEHNR, CDR2 FQNEAQ (reference sequence). V trimming: 6 bases; J trimming: 0 bases; junction bases outside the gene matches: 9. CDR3 length: 16 residues. Here the CDR3 reads CASRRRTGTSTDTQYF. In DNA, the CDR3 is TGTGCCAGCAGACGTCGGACAGGAACTAGCACAGATACGCAGTATTTT.

This clone appeared once. The V gene is TRBV18, the J gene TRBJ1-1, with a possible D match to TRBD1 (6 bases). The germline CDR1 and CDR2 sequences are KGHSH and LQKENI. V dropped 1 base and J dropped 0 bases, with 15 bases sitting between them. The CDR3 has 17 residues. CDR3 loop: CASSPQEGHQVNTEAFF. The CDR3 DNA follows: TGTGCCAGCTCACCACAAGAGGGACACCAAGTGAACACTGAAGCTTTCTTT.

V and J are TRBV5-1 and TRBJ2-5; 9 bases fit TRBD1. Germline loops: CDR1 SGHRS, CDR2 YFSETQ. V was pared by 2 bases and J by 7 bases, with 6 bases of the junction left unmatched. CDR3 length: 14 amino acids. CDR3 coding DNA: TGCGCCAGCAGCTTACAGGGGGCGCGGTGGACCCAGTACTTC. It encodes CASSLQGARWTQYF.

This clone came up a few times. The rearrangement joins TRBV14 to TRBJ2-7; 10 nucleotides agree with TRBD2. Germline V gene sequence: CDR1 SGHDN, CDR2 FVKESK. Trimming took 0 bases from V and 4 from J; bases not matched to a gene: 6. The CDR3 loop spans 16 amino acids. The CDR3 protein is CASSQDSGLARYEQYF. In nucleotides, the CDR3 is TGTGCCAGCAGCCAAGATTCGGGACTAGCGCGTTACGAGCAGTACTTC. Full variable domain (outside the CDR3, taken from reference TRBV14 and TRBJ2-7): EAGVTQFPSHSVIEKGQTVTLRCDPISGHDNLYWYRRVMGKEIKFLLHFVKESKQDESGMPNNRFLAERTGGTYSTLKVQPAELEDSGVYFCASSQDSGLARYEQYFGPGTRLTVT.

The chain joins TRBV15 to TRBJ2-1; TRBD2 agrees at 9 bases. CDR1 is LNHNV and CDR2 is YYDKDF in the germline V gene (reference sequence). J lost 2 bases, V lost 4 bases, and 12 bases had no gene match. The CDR3 runs 18 residues. CDR3 sequence (DNA): TGTGCCACCAGCATTCAGGGGCCGGCGGGAGGGGCCTACAATGAGCAGTTCTTC. Translating gives CATSIQGPAGGAYNEQFF.

CDR3 loop: CASSSQGYGELFF. CDR3 DNA sequence: TGTGCCAGCAGCTCACAGGGTTACGGGGAGCTGTTTTTT. The chain recombines TRBV7-9 with TRBJ2-2; D might be TRBD1 (6 bases). The CDR3 extends over 13 amino acids. Germline values: CDR1 SEHNR, CDR2 FQNEAQ (reference sequence). The V gene lost 4 bases and the J gene lost 7 bases, with 10 bases spanning the gap. The entire variable domain, with the rest obtained from reference TRBV7-9 and TRBJ2-2, is as follows: DTGVSQNPRHKITKRGQNVTFRCDPISEHNRLYWYRQTLGQGPEFLTYFQNEAQLEKSRLLSDRFSAERPKGSFSTLEIQRTEQGDSAMYLCASSSQGYGELFFGEGSRLTVL.

This chain connects TRBV5-1 to TRBJ2-3; 12 bases align to TRBD2. The V segment lost 4 bases and the J segment 0 bases; nucleotides outside the gene matches: 6. Germline V gene sequence: CDR1 SGHRS, CDR2 YFSETQ. The CDR3 totals 17 residues. CDR3 sequence (DNA): TGCGCCAGCAGCCGGACCGGGACTAGCGGGAGCACAGATACGCAGTATTTT. Translated, it gives CASSRTGTSGSTDTQYF.

Comments on this clone: Germline is not matched at one junction end, which may reflect a read error. This chain connects TRBV27 to TRBJ1-5; D is ambiguous. The CDR3 totals 14 residues. Germline-derived CDR1 and CDR2 are MNHEY and SMNVEV (reference sequence). The CDR3 DNA sequence: TGTGCCAGCAGTATATCTTCGAGCAATCAGCCCCAGCATTTT. This sequence encodes CASSISSSNQPQHF.

The sample holds a few counts of this clone. This chain connects TRBV28 to TRBJ2-2; the D gene is possibly TRBD2 (6 bases). Per the germline V gene, CDR1 is MDHEN and CDR2 is SYDVKM. The CDR3 extends over 15 amino acids. V lost 1 base to trimming and J lost 1 base, with 7 bases between them. CDR3 DNA: TGTGCCAGCAGTTTATCGGGAGAGAACACCGGGGAGCTGTTTTTT. It translates to CASSLSGENTGELFF.

The chain is built from TRBV12-5 and TRBJ2-1, with TRBD2 identical over 8 bases. The CDR3 is 14 residues long. With 3 bases clipped from V and 3 bases from J, the junction kept 1 base outside the gene matches. Germline CDR1 and CDR2: LGHNT and FRNRAP. The CDR3 nucleotides are TGTGCTAGTGGTTTAGCGGGAGTCTACAATGAGCAGTTCTTC. Its translation is CASGLAGVYNEQFF.

The chain links TRBV30 to TRBJ1-2; D is perhaps TRBD1 (5 bases). In germline, CDR1 is GTSNPN, CDR2 SVGIG (reference sequence). The CDR3 runs to 13 residues. With 4 bases removed from V and 4 bases from J, the gap between germline ends came to 13 bases. The CDR3 loop reads CAWTKGLGYGYTF. The CDR3, as DNA: TGTGCCTGGACAAAGGGGCTGGGCTATGGCTACACCTTC.

V and J are TRBV23-1 and TRBJ2-2, with D possibly TRBD1 on 6 matching bases. Being an ORF, TRBV23-1 has a function that is uncertain. The CDR3 spans 21 residues. Trimming took off 3 bases at V and 8 bases at J, with 34 bases between the two ends. The CDR3 is CASSHPQVVVGKQGAPGELFF. The CDR3 DNA is TGCGCCAGCAGTCACCCGCAAGTGGTAGTTGGGAAACAGGGCGCACCAGGGGAGCTGTTTTTT.

The count of this clone is one. The gene calls are TRBV5-4 and TRBJ1-1; 7 positions agree with TRBD1. CDR1 and CDR2 (germline): SGHNT, YYREEE (reference sequence). V was clipped by 5 bases and J by 3 bases; unmatched bases: 13. This CDR3 has 16 amino acids. CDR3: CASRQGATQGYTEAFF. CDR3 coding DNA: TGTGCCAGCAGACAAGGGGCCACACAGGGGTACACTGAAGCTTTCTTT.

The chain is built from TRBV19 and TRBJ1-5; D ambiguous. CDR1 LNHDA and CDR2 SQIVND come from the germline V gene (reference sequence). This CDR3 comprises 14 residues. V was cut by 6 bases and J by 3 bases, with 12 bases left in between. The CDR3 region has the DNA TGTGCCAGTAGACGAAGTCAGAACAATCAGCCCCAGCATTTT. Amino acid sequence: CASRRSQNNQPQHF.

Of note for this clone: Other DNA sequences in the same sample also yield this CDR3. This chain connects TRBV7-9 to TRBJ1-3; D remains ambiguous. This CDR3 region has 12 residues. Trimming left V 5 bases short and J 3 bases short, with 5 bases between. Germline V lookup: CDR1 SEHNR, CDR2 FQNEAQ (reference sequence). The CDR3 bases are TGTGCCAGCAGCCCGAGTGGAAACACCATATATTTT. This sequence encodes CASSPSGNTIYF.

The chain combines TRBV28 with TRBJ2-7, with 9 bases lining up with TRBD1. V shed 7 bases, J shed 7 bases, and the junction held 8 bases outside the gene matches. The CDR3 spans 13 residues. Germline V gene lookup returns CDR1 MDHEN and CDR2 SYDVKM. CDR3 bases: TGTGCCAGCACCGGACAGGGGCAGTGGGAGCAGTACTTC. Translating it yields CASTGQGQWEQYF.

The chain couples TRBV4-3 to TRBJ2-3, with 9 nucleotides matching TRBD2. The CDR3 runs to 16 residues. Germline V gene lookup returns CDR1 LGHNA and CDR2 YSLEER. Trimming cost V 0 bases and J 8 bases; bases outside gene matches: 9. The CDR3 loop is CASSQDFEAGGRTQYF. The CDR3, as DNA: TGCGCCAGCAGCCAAGATTTCGAAGCGGGAGGTCGTACGCAGTATTTT.

The chain combines TRBV16 with TRBJ2-7; 7 nucleotides match TRBD1. Per the germline V gene, CDR1 is KGHSY and CDR2 is FQNENV. This CDR3 is 16 amino acids long. After removal of 1 base from V and 0 bases from J, the junction contained 6 bases not matched to a gene. The CDR3 loop is CASSQLRGPNSYEQYF. The DNA for the CDR3 is TGTGCCAGCAGCCAATTGAGGGGGCCGAACTCCTACGAGCAGTACTTC.

The rearrangement links TRBV7-2 to TRBJ1-5; D unresolved. Germline V gene data show CDR1 as SGHTA and CDR2 as FQGNSA. This CDR3 contains 17 residues. The ends were cut back, 3 bases at V and 1 base at J, with 16 bases in the middle. The CDR3 DNA follows: TGTGCCAGCAGCTTTGAATCGACCCGCAGGAGCAATCAGCCCCAGCATTTT. Translation: CASSFESTRRSNQPQHF.

This clone came up a few times. The J gene is TRBJ2-5, the V gene TRBV5-4, with D perhaps TRBD2 (6 bases). Trimming cost V 4 bases and J 2 bases, with 18 bases left between them. Germline V gene sequence: CDR1 SGHNT, CDR2 YYREEE (reference sequence). This CDR3 comprises 16 residues. The CDR3, as DNA: TGTGCCAGCAGCGGGGGACGGGGGATAGGGCAAGAGACCCAGTACTTC. It specifies CASSGGRGIGQETQYF.

V gene TRBV7-8 combines with J gene TRBJ1-2; 11 bases are a match to TRBD1. This CDR3 region has 15 residues. V gave up 5 bases and J gave up 8 bases; unmatched junction bases: 10. Germline V gene lookup returns CDR1 SGHVS and CDR2 FQNEAQ. The CDR3 sequence: CASSGGQGVTGGYTF. The CDR3 coding sequence is TGTGCCAGCAGCGGGGGACAGGGGGTAACGGGAGGCTACACCTTC.